This T cell receptor (beta chain) appears in the sequencing data of a study of T cell repertoires in cytomegalovirus infection. Looking at the study overall: Recently identified HLA-C-restricted CMV epitopes and well-studied HLA-B-restricted CMV epitopes were used by the study. CMV infection and matching HLA type were both indicated by public TCR beta signatures.

TCRdb reprocessed the reads with MiXCR, giving one entry per CDR3 protein. Altogether around 710,000 distinct CDR3 sequences are present, about 27% being singletons, with the ten largest covering about 12%. Study observations and caveats: The cumulative frequency of public TCR beta families distinguished individuals who carried CMV together with the relevant HLA. HLA-C-restricted, CMV-specific TCR beta clonotypes were dominant ex vivo.

Note on this clonotype: The antigen is unknown.

With 5 bases clipped from V and 6 bases from J, the junction kept 9 bases outside the gene matches. Looked up from germline, CDR1 is SGHAT and CDR2 is FQNNGV. The CDR3 is 15 amino acids. This sequence originates from a human donor in good health (CMV status not recorded). Some clones in this sample may be carry-over from other donors' samples. The sequences come from cultured CD8+ T cells from PBMCs, collected from culture after CMV antigen stimulation. The chain links TRBV11-2 to TRBJ2-1, with 8 nucleotides matching TRBD2. Here the CDR3 DNA reads TGTGCCAGCAGCGCTCCGGGACTAGGGGGCAATGAGCAGTTCTTC. Its translation is CASSAPGLGGNEQFF.